This is a list of T cell receptor beta chains from one sample in a study of T cell repertoires in cytomegalovirus infection. Using its own MiXCR run on the reads, TCRdb lists one record per CDR3 protein. The profile shows about 140,000 distinct CDR3 sequences, about 6.5% of them singletons. Material for sequencing was PBMCs. The origin of the receptors is a human donor in good health (CMV status not recorded). Some clones in this sample may be carry-over from other donors' samples. Both conserved end residues are part of each CDR3. Fields, in order: CDR3 length, J gene, clone size, V gene, D gene, CDR3 DNA, CDR3 protein. A D gene is named only where the DNA matches it firmly. Clone size, where shown, is once, few, many, or a class for clones that have expanded.

cdr3_length: 11; j_call: TRBJ2-1; clone_size: NA; v_call: TRBV30; d_call: NA; cdr3_nt: TGTGCCTGGAGTAGGTTCTCTGAGCAGTTCTTC; cdr3_aa: CAWSRFSEQFF
cdr3_length: 12; j_call: TRBJ1-6; clone_size: many; v_call: TRBV7-2; d_call: NA; cdr3_nt: TGTGCCAGCAGCACCCGACTTTCACCCCTCCACTTT; cdr3_aa: CASSTRLSPLHF
cdr3_length: 14; j_call: TRBJ1-5; clone_size: many; v_call: TRBV28; d_call: NA; cdr3_nt: TGTGCCAGCAGTTTACGGGGGGGGGGGCAGCCCCAGCATTTT; cdr3_aa: CASSLRGGGQPQHF
cdr3_length: 15; j_call: TRBJ2-3; clone_size: NA; v_call: TRBV20-1; d_call: NA; cdr3_nt: TGCAGTGCGCGGGACGGGACCTCCCCCACAGATACGCAGTATTTT; cdr3_aa: CSARDGTSPTDTQYF
cdr3_length: 17; j_call: TRBJ2-5; clone_size: many; v_call: TRBV7-2; d_call: TRBD2; cdr3_nt: TGTGCCAGCAGCCAAGGACTAGCGGGGGGAGGGCAAGAGACCCAGTACTTC; cdr3_aa: CASSQGLAGGGQETQYF
cdr3_length: 14; j_call: TRBJ2-5; clone_size: NA; v_call: TRBV28; d_call: NA; cdr3_nt: TGTGCCAGCAGTTTAGAACAATTAGGGAAGACCCAGTACTTC; cdr3_aa: CASSLEQLGKTQYF
cdr3_length: 14; j_call: TRBJ2-7; clone_size: NA; v_call: TRBV2; d_call: NA; cdr3_nt: TGTGCCAGCAGGGCTCACAGGGAAGTCTACGAGCAGTACTTC; cdr3_aa: CASRAHREVYEQYF
cdr3_length: 12; j_call: TRBJ2-7; clone_size: many; v_call: TRBV7-2; d_call: NA; cdr3_nt: TGTGCCAGCAGCTTAACAGGGTATGAGCAGTACTTC; cdr3_aa: CASSLTGYEQYF
cdr3_length: 18; j_call: TRBJ1-5; clone_size: many; v_call: TRBV12-3/TRBV12-4; d_call: NA; cdr3_nt: TGTGCCAGCAGTTTAGTAACAGGCACGGCTAACGGGGAGCAGCCCCAGCATTTT; cdr3_aa: CASSLVTGTANGEQPQHF
cdr3_length: 17; j_call: TRBJ1-6; clone_size: many; v_call: TRBV19; d_call: NA; cdr3_nt: TGTGCCAGTAGTATAGCGCGGACGGACTTCTATAATTCACCCCTCCACTTT; cdr3_aa: CASSIARTDFYNSPLHF
cdr3_length: 18; j_call: TRBJ2-5; clone_size: many; v_call: TRBV10-3; d_call: TRBD2; cdr3_nt: TGTGCCATCAGTGAGTCCTCCACTAGCGGGGGAACCCAAGAGACCCAGTACTTC; cdr3_aa: CAISESSTSGGTQETQYF
cdr3_length: 13; j_call: TRBJ1-5; clone_size: many; v_call: TRBV28; d_call: NA; cdr3_nt: TGTGCCAGTCTCGGACAGATCGATCAGCCCCAGCATTTT; cdr3_aa: CASLGQIDQPQHF
cdr3_length: 15; j_call: TRBJ2-3; clone_size: many; v_call: TRBV10-3; d_call: TRBD1; cdr3_nt: TGTGCCATCCGGGACAGGGGGCCAAAAAGAGATACGCAGTATTTT; cdr3_aa: CAIRDRGPKRDTQYF
cdr3_length: 15; j_call: TRBJ2-1; clone_size: NA; v_call: TRBV20-1; d_call: TRBD2; cdr3_nt: TGCAGTGTCACGTCTAGCGGGGGGCCGGGGGGTGAGCAGTTCTTC; cdr3_aa: CSVTSSGGPGGEQFF
cdr3_length: 15; j_call: TRBJ2-5; clone_size: many; v_call: TRBV7-2; d_call: TRBD2; cdr3_nt: TGTGCCAGCAGCTTAATAGCGGGGGTTGGGGAGACCCAGTACTTC; cdr3_aa: CASSLIAGVGETQYF
cdr3_length: 13; j_call: TRBJ2-7; clone_size: many; v_call: TRBV7-9; d_call: NA; cdr3_nt: TGTGCCAGCAGCTTAAGGTCGCGGGACGAGCAGTACTTC; cdr3_aa: CASSLRSRDEQYF
cdr3_length: 15; j_call: TRBJ1-2; clone_size: many; v_call: TRBV7-2; d_call: NA; cdr3_nt: TGTGCCAGCTCTATCACCGAAGGACAGCGTGGAGGCTACACCTTC; cdr3_aa: CASSITEGQRGGYTF
cdr3_length: 14; j_call: TRBJ2-3; clone_size: many; v_call: TRBV28; d_call: NA; cdr3_nt: TGTGCCTTGGGGCCAGGGACTAGCACAGATACGCAGTATTTT; cdr3_aa: CALGPGTSTDTQYF
cdr3_length: 12; j_call: TRBJ2-7; clone_size: many; v_call: TRBV7-9; d_call: NA; cdr3_nt: TGTGCCAGCAGCCGACAGTTCTCCGAGCAGTACTTC; cdr3_aa: CASSRQFSEQYF
cdr3_length: 11; j_call: TRBJ1-2; clone_size: few; v_call: TRBV19; d_call: NA; cdr3_nt: TGTGCCAGTAGTAACCGCCTTGGCTACACCTTC; cdr3_aa: CASSNRLGYTF
cdr3_length: 15; j_call: TRBJ2-7; clone_size: many; v_call: TRBV7-2; d_call: NA; cdr3_nt: TGTGCCAGCAGCTTAGCGTACAGGGCTTCCTACGAGCAGTACTTC; cdr3_aa: CASSLAYRASYEQYF
cdr3_length: 17; j_call: TRBJ2-2; clone_size: NA; v_call: TRBV5-6; d_call: NA; cdr3_nt: TGTGCCAGCCAACACAACCTGGGCAGAGCGAACACCGGGGAGCTGTTTTTT; cdr3_aa: CASQHNLGRANTGELFF
cdr3_length: 16; j_call: TRBJ2-3; clone_size: many; v_call: TRBV29-1; d_call: TRBD2; cdr3_nt: TGCAGCGTGGAGACTAGCGGGGGCCGCGTCACAGATACGCAGTATTTT; cdr3_aa: CSVETSGGRVTDTQYF
cdr3_length: 13; j_call: TRBJ2-7; clone_size: many; v_call: TRBV6-2/TRBV6-3; d_call: NA; cdr3_nt: TGTGCCAGCAGCTGGGACGGCTCCTACGAGCAGTACTTC; cdr3_aa: CASSWDGSYEQYF
cdr3_length: 13; j_call: TRBJ1-3; clone_size: many; v_call: TRBV10-3; d_call: NA; cdr3_nt: TGTGCCATCAGAGGGAGCTCTGGAAACACCATATATTTT; cdr3_aa: CAIRGSSGNTIYF
cdr3_length: 13; j_call: TRBJ2-1; clone_size: NA; v_call: TRBV6-2/TRBV6-3; d_call: NA; cdr3_nt: TGTGCCAACAGTTACGGAGCTTACAATGAGCAGTTCTTC; cdr3_aa: CANSYGAYNEQFF
cdr3_length: 17; j_call: TRBJ2-3; clone_size: few; v_call: TRBV20-1; d_call: TRBD2; cdr3_nt: TGCAGTGCTACCGCGGGGTTCGTGGCGGGGGGGCTTAATACGCAGTATTTT; cdr3_aa: CSATAGFVAGGLNTQYF
cdr3_length: 14; j_call: TRBJ2-1; clone_size: many; v_call: TRBV6-1; d_call: TRBD1; cdr3_nt: TGTGCCAGCAAACAACAGGGGGCGTACAATGAGCAGTTCTTC; cdr3_aa: CASKQQGAYNEQFF
cdr3_length: 14; j_call: TRBJ2-5; clone_size: NA; v_call: TRBV12-3/TRBV12-4; d_call: TRBD1; cdr3_nt: TGTGCCAGCAGTTTGGACAGGGCAGATGAGACCCAGTACTTC; cdr3_aa: CASSLDRADETQYF
cdr3_length: 13; j_call: TRBJ2-1; clone_size: NA; v_call: TRBV5-6; d_call: NA; cdr3_nt: TGTGCCAGCAGCTTGCCCCACAGGGAAGAGCAGTTCTTC; cdr3_aa: CASSLPHREEQFF
cdr3_length: 17; j_call: TRBJ2-6; clone_size: NA; v_call: TRBV12-5; d_call: NA; cdr3_nt: TGTGCTAGTGGTACCTCGACCAACCCTACTGGGGCCAACGTCCTGACTTTC; cdr3_aa: CASGTSTNPTGANVLTF
cdr3_length: 15; j_call: TRBJ1-1; clone_size: many; v_call: TRBV5-5; d_call: NA; cdr3_nt: TGTGCCAGCAGCTTGAGGGTAGGGCTGAACACTGAAGCTTTCTTT; cdr3_aa: CASSLRVGLNTEAFF
cdr3_length: 15; j_call: TRBJ2-3; clone_size: many; v_call: TRBV7-3; d_call: TRBD2; cdr3_nt: TGTGCCAGCAGCCCACTAGCGTCTAGCACAGATACGCAGTATTTT; cdr3_aa: CASSPLASSTDTQYF
cdr3_length: 11; j_call: TRBJ1-1; clone_size: many; v_call: TRBV4-2; d_call: NA; cdr3_nt: TGTGCCAGCAGCCAAGGGGGGCCGGCTTTCTTT; cdr3_aa: CASSQGGPAFF
cdr3_length: 18; j_call: TRBJ2-6; clone_size: many; v_call: TRBV7-2; d_call: TRBD1; cdr3_nt: TGTGCCAGCAGCTTTATGGGACAGGGGGCCTCTGGGGCCAACGTCCTGACTTTC; cdr3_aa: CASSFMGQGASGANVLTF
cdr3_length: 14; j_call: TRBJ2-7; clone_size: NA; v_call: TRBV9; d_call: TRBD2; cdr3_nt: TGTGCCAGCAGCGTAGGGCGGGGGGACCTGGAGCAGTACTTC; cdr3_aa: CASSVGRGDLEQYF
cdr3_length: 15; j_call: TRBJ1-5; clone_size: many; v_call: TRBV7-2; d_call: TRBD1; cdr3_nt: TGTGCCAGCAGCTTAAAGGCGACAGGCACAGGGGCCCAGCATTTT; cdr3_aa: CASSLKATGTGAQHF
cdr3_length: 14; j_call: TRBJ2-1; clone_size: NA; v_call: TRBV12-3/TRBV12-4; d_call: NA; cdr3_nt: TGTGCCAGCAGCCCTGGGGGGCGGTACAATGAGCAGTTCTTC; cdr3_aa: CASSPGGRYNEQFF
cdr3_length: 15; j_call: TRBJ1-5; clone_size: NA; v_call: TRBV6-6; d_call: NA; cdr3_nt: TGTGCCAGCAGTGCGGGGGGGGGTAGCAATCAGCCCCAGCATTTT; cdr3_aa: CASSAGGGSNQPQHF
cdr3_length: 17; j_call: TRBJ2-2; clone_size: many; v_call: TRBV4-3; d_call: NA; cdr3_nt: TGCGCCAGCAGCCAAGTGTCGAGGGCCCCGAACACCGGGGAGCTGTTTTTT; cdr3_aa: CASSQVSRAPNTGELFF
cdr3_length: 14; j_call: TRBJ1-1; clone_size: many; v_call: TRBV11-2; d_call: NA; cdr3_nt: TGTGCCAGCAGCAACCGACCAGCGAACACTGAAGCTTTCTTT; cdr3_aa: CASSNRPANTEAFF
cdr3_length: 15; j_call: TRBJ2-7; clone_size: many; v_call: TRBV7-2; d_call: TRBD2; cdr3_nt: TGTGCCAGCAGCTCCGCGAGCGGGGGGCTCTACGAGCAGTACTTC; cdr3_aa: CASSSASGGLYEQYF
cdr3_length: 16; j_call: TRBJ1-2; clone_size: many; v_call: TRBV28; d_call: TRBD1; cdr3_nt: TGTGCCAGCAGTCATAAGTCGGGACAGGGGTTCTATGGCTACACCTTC; cdr3_aa: CASSHKSGQGFYGYTF
cdr3_length: 18; j_call: TRBJ2-1; clone_size: few; v_call: TRBV20-1; d_call: TRBD2; cdr3_nt: TGCAGTGCTAGAGTCGAACATACTCCGGGACTAGCCGACAATGAGCAGTTCTTC; cdr3_aa: CSARVEHTPGLADNEQFF
cdr3_length: 18; j_call: TRBJ2-3; clone_size: many; v_call: TRBV24-1; d_call: TRBD1; cdr3_nt: TGTGCCACCAGTGATTCGGGAACGGGACAGGGGATTCAAGATACGCAGTATTTT; cdr3_aa: CATSDSGTGQGIQDTQYF